These 23 T cell receptor beta chains were sequenced from one sample in a study of shared clonotypes between healthy human individuals. Assay: immunoSEQ multiplex PCR; the TCRdb copy retains only in-frame clones and omits some. The sample has millions of clones, over 85% seen once. The sample taken for sequencing was naive CD4+ T cells sorted from blood. Stated subset: CD45RA+ positively selected. Receptors were obtained from a man aged 18 to 30 in good health.

This sequence joins TRBV7-9 and TRBJ2-3; a weak D match, TRBD2 (5 bases). V lost 4 bases to trimming and J lost 1 base, with 18 bases between them. Germline V gene sequence: CDR1 SEHNR, CDR2 FQNEAQ (reference sequence). CDR3 length: 17 residues. The CDR3 protein is CASSYWRWLAGTDTQYF. CDR3 in DNA: TGTGCCAGCAGCTATTGGCGTTGGCTAGCCGGCACAGATACGCAGTATTTT.

The J gene is TRBJ2-1, the V gene TRBV5-1; either TRBD1 or TRBD2 may fit D (7 bases each). Germline V gene sequence: CDR1 SGHRS, CDR2 YFSETQ. CDR3 size: 15 residues. Trimming cost V 0 bases and J 5 bases, with 12 bases left between them. The CDR3 sequence is CASSLDRGGHNEQFF. The DNA for the CDR3 is TGCGCCAGCAGCTTGGACAGGGGAGGGCACAATGAGCAGTTCTTC.

The J gene is TRBJ2-3, the V gene TRBV5-4; a weak D match, TRBD2 (5 bases). The germline CDR1 and CDR2 sequences are SGHNT and YYREEE (reference sequence). V was shortened by 0 bases and J by 4 bases, with 12 bases between the two germline ends. The CDR3 is 15 amino acids. For the CDR3, the DNA is TGTGCCAGCAGCTTGGCCCAGGCTAGCCCAGATACGCAGTATTTT. The encoded protein is CASSLAQASPDTQYF. The variable domain in full, with the rest retrieved from reference TRBV5-4 and TRBJ2-3, is ETGVTQSPTHLIKTRGQQVTLRCSSQSGHNTVSWYQQALGQGPQFIFQYYREEENGRGNFPPRFSGLQFPNYSSELNVNALELDDSALYLCASSLAQASPDTQYFGPGTRLTVL.

The rearrangement links TRBV6-1 to TRBJ2-7; D not resolved. Germline V CDR1 and CDR2: MNHNS, SASEGT. V was shortened by 6 bases and J by 8 bases, with 14 bases between the two germline ends. The CDR3 has 12 residues. Here the CDR3 reads CASSPDPPQQYF. The CDR3 DNA reads TGTGCCAGCAGCCCTGACCCCCCCCAGCAGTACTTC.

The V and J genes are TRBV4-1 and TRBJ2-7, with 9 bases identical to TRBD2. Trimming at V came to 4 bases and at J to 1 base, leaving 5 bases not matched to a gene. In germline, CDR1 is MGHRA, CDR2 YSYEKL. This CDR3 spans 15 amino acids. In DNA form, the CDR3 reads TGCGCCAGCAGCCTGAGACTAGCGGTATCCTACGAGCAGTACTTC. It is translated as CASSLRLAVSYEQYF.

This clone was counted a few times. This chain uses TRBV6-1 with TRBJ1-1; maybe TRBD1 (5 bases). This CDR3 is built from 15 residues. Per the germline V gene, CDR1 is MNHNS and CDR2 is SASEGT. Trimming pared 3 bases from V and 0 bases from J, leaving 11 bases between. The CDR3, as DNA: TGTGCCAGCAGTGACTCGACAGCCATGAACACTGAAGCTTTCTTT. As protein: CASSDSTAMNTEAFF.

The genes are TRBV5-4 and TRBJ1-2; TRBD1 aligns across 7 bases. The CDR3 extends over 15 amino acids. Germline-derived CDR1 and CDR2 are SGHNT and YYREEE (reference sequence). The J segment lost 8 bases and the V segment lost 0 bases, leaving 10 bases of the junction unmatched. CDR3 coding DNA: TGTGCCAGCAGCTTGGATGCGCGACAGGGCCAAGGCTACACCTTC. Its translation: CASSLDARQGQGYTF.

The V call is TRBV5-4, the J call TRBJ2-3, with TRBD2 matching over 8 bases. This CDR3 has 15 amino acids. J lost 6 bases, V lost 0 bases, and 6 bases had no gene match. Per the germline V gene, CDR1 is SGHNT and CDR2 is YYREEE (reference sequence). The CDR3 region has the DNA TGTGCCAGCAGCTTGGCTGGCGGGAGGTACGATACGCAGTATTTT. Translating gives CASSLAGGRYDTQYF. The entire variable domain, with the rest obtained from reference TRBV5-4 and TRBJ2-3, is as follows: ETGVTQSPTHLIKTRGQQVTLRCSSQSGHNTVSWYQQALGQGPQFIFQYYREEENGRGNFPPRFSGLQFPNYSSELNVNALELDDSALYLCASSLAGGRYDTQYFGPGTRLTVL.

J is TRBJ1-2 and V is TRBV28, with TRBD1 identical over 12 bases. This CDR3 is built from 16 residues. With V trimmed by 6 bases and J by 3 bases, 8 bases remained unmatched. Germline CDR1 reads MDHEN; CDR2 reads SYDVKM. The CDR3 loop is CASSLGGTGGYYGYTF. The CDR3 coding sequence is TGTGCCAGCAGCCTCGGGGGGACAGGGGGCTACTATGGCTACACCTTC.

For the CDR3, the DNA is TGTGCCAGCAGCTGGGGGGGGCCTAACTATAATTCACCCCTCCACTTT. Its translation is CASSWGGPNYNSPLHF. This chain uses TRBV5-4 with TRBJ1-6; D might be TRBD1 (6 bases). From germline, CDR1 is SGHNT and CDR2 YYREEE (reference sequence). V was cut by 3 bases and J by 3 bases, with 13 bases left in between. CDR3 size: 16 residues.

About this clone: The germline gene is not matched at one end of the junction; a read error may be the cause. V gene TRBV25-1 combines with J gene TRBJ1-1; possibly TRBD1 for D (6 bases). Germline CDR1 MGHDK, CDR2 SYGVNS. The CDR3 is 16 amino acids. As DNA, the CDR3 is TGTGCCAGCAGAGAATCGACAGGTTCTTTGCACACTGAAGCTTTCTTT. Translated, it gives CASRESTGSLHTEAFF.

The rearrangement joins TRBV30 to TRBJ1-1; D gene uncertain. The V end was cut by 0 bases, the J end by 1 base, with 6 bases between. Germline V gene sequence: CDR1 GTSNPN, CDR2 SVGIG (reference sequence). The CDR3 spans 13 residues. CDR3 loop: CAWSVTQNTEAFF. Written as DNA, the CDR3 is TGTGCCTGGAGTGTAACTCAGAACACTGAAGCTTTCTTT.

The genes are TRBV10-3 and TRBJ2-7, with 13 bases lining up with TRBD2. Germline trimming cut 6 bases from V and 0 bases from J; bases unmatched to any gene: 8. This CDR3 comprises 17 residues. Germline CDR1 is ENHRY and CDR2 is SYGVKD. Written as DNA, the CDR3 is TGTGCCATCAGCAGGACTAGCGGGGGCCCTAGCTCCTACGAGCAGTACTTC. Translated, it gives CAISRTSGGPSSYEQYF.

V usage is TRBV28 and J usage is TRBJ1-5; 12 bases map to TRBD1. The V gene end was trimmed by 5 bases and the J gene end by 5 bases; junction bases not matched to a gene: 7. CDR1 and CDR2 from the germline V gene are MDHEN and SYDVKM. The CDR3 has 16 residues. The CDR3 region has the DNA TGTGCCAGCAGTCTTGGGACAGGGGGCTGGGATCAGCCCCAGCATTTT. Amino acids: CASSLGTGGWDQPQHF.

The V call is TRBV19, the J call TRBJ2-7, with no clear D. Germline V gene sequence: CDR1 LNHDA, CDR2 SQIVND (reference sequence). Trimming removed 0 bases at V and 6 bases at J, with 9 bases between. This CDR3 is built from 13 residues. In DNA, the CDR3 is TGTGCCAGTAGTATAGATCGATGGGGCGAGCAGTACTTC. Protein sequence: CASSIDRWGEQYF.

V gene TRBV10-3 combines with J gene TRBJ2-1, with 7 bases matching TRBD2. CDR1 and CDR2 (germline): ENHRY, SYGVKD. The junction had 8 bases not matched to a gene; V was cut back by 5 bases and J by 4 bases. This CDR3 region has 15 residues. CDR3 loop: CAISPASGSYNEQFF. The CDR3 coding sequence is TGTGCCATCAGTCCCGCTAGCGGCTCATACAATGAGCAGTTCTTC.

This clone was observed a single time. V and J are TRBV6-1 and TRBJ1-4, with D perhaps TRBD1 (5 bases). The CDR3 has 17 residues. Germline V gives CDR1 MNHNS, CDR2 SASEGT. V was pared by 2 bases and J by 0 bases, with 13 bases between. CDR3 nucleotide sequence: TGTGCCAGCAGTGAAACTCGGGACGCTGCAACTAATGAAAAACTGTTTTTT. This codes for CASSETRDAATNEKLFF.

This CDR3 reads CASSLESSGRFPSSYNEQFF. CDR3 nucleotide sequence: TGTGCCAGCAGCTTAGAGTCTAGCGGGAGGTTCCCAAGCTCCTACAATGAGCAGTTCTTC. The chain carries TRBV11-3 and TRBJ2-1; TRBD2 agrees at 11 bases. This CDR3 is built from 20 residues. Germline values: CDR1 SGHNT, CDR2 YENEEA. V lost 0 bases to trimming and J lost 0 bases; unmatched junction nucleotides: 10.

The gene calls are TRBV27 and TRBJ1-4; 7 bases line up with TRBD1. Germline V lookup: CDR1 MNHEY, CDR2 SMNVEV (reference sequence). The CDR3 covers 15 residues. Germline trimming cut 6 bases from V and 5 bases from J; bases unmatched to any gene: 9. The CDR3 coding sequence is TGTGCCAGCAGCCGACTACAGGGGCGCAATGAAAAACTGTTTTTT. Protein sequence: CASSRLQGRNEKLFF.

The J gene is TRBJ1-1, the V gene TRBV7-2; D is perhaps TRBD1 (6 bases). Per the germline V gene, CDR1 is SGHTA and CDR2 is FQGNSA. The V and J ends lost 2 bases and 0 bases respectively, with 19 bases between them. The CDR3 is 18 amino acids. In nucleotides, the CDR3 is TGTGCCAGCAGCTTATATGCCCGAAGGGGGAGAGTGAACACTGAAGCTTTCTTT. Translating gives CASSLYARRGRVNTEAFF.

In nucleotides, the CDR3 is TGTGCCATCAGTGACTGGGGGAGGGCCCTCTCTTACAATGAGCAGTTCTTC. Translating it yields CAISDWGRALSYNEQFF. The V call is TRBV10-3, the J call TRBJ2-1, with 7 nucleotides matching TRBD2. V was clipped by 3 bases and J by 4 bases; unmatched bases: 12. The CDR3 is 17 residues long. Germline CDR1 and CDR2: ENHRY and SYGVKD.

This chain connects TRBV7-2 to TRBJ2-2, with D unresolved. Germline CDR1 is SGHTA and CDR2 is FQGNSA. Trimming stripped 5 bases from V and 6 bases from J, with 7 bases between. The CDR3 has 12 amino acids. The CDR3 spells CASSPYAGELFF. CDR3 nucleotide sequence: TGTGCCAGCAGCCCTTATGCCGGGGAGCTGTTTTTT. Looking up the rest from reference TRBV7-2 and TRBJ2-2 gives the full variable domain: GAGVSQSPSNKVTEKGKDVELRCDPISGHTALYWYRQSLGQGLEFLIYFQGNSAPDKSGLPSDRFSAERTGGSVSTLTIQRTQQEDSAVYLCASSPYAGELFFGEGSRLTVL.

The chain recombines TRBV9 with TRBJ2-3; 7 positions agree with TRBD2. The trim removed 5 bases at V and 3 bases at J, leaving 9 bases unmatched. The CDR3 runs 15 residues. The germline V gene encodes CDR1 SGDLS and CDR2 YYNGEE. This chain's CDR3 is CASRAGLGGTDTQYF. The CDR3 DNA reads TGTGCCAGCAGAGCCGGACTAGGCGGGACAGATACGCAGTATTTT.